Listed below are T cell receptor beta chains from one sample, sequenced in a study of cytomegalovirus exposure and HLA in healthy donors. Clones were sequenced by immunoSEQ multiplex PCR, and TCRdb holds only the in-frame ones, with some missing. Of some 200,000 clones listed, about 70% were seen once; the top ten hold roughly 1.9%. The material sequenced was PBMCs. Every receptor here comes from a woman aged 30 to 39 in good health and CMV-seronegative. The CDR3 runs from the conserved cysteine through the conserved F or W. D genes are given only for firm matches. Clone size is stated in some rows and not others, as once, few, many or a class when expanded.

J: TRBJ1-1; D: -; size: -; V: TRBV7-8; DNA: TGTGCCAGCAGCTACTTGGACGGAGGTGAAGCTTTCTTT; CDR3: CASSYLDGGEAFF
J: TRBJ2-7; D: -; size: -; V: TRBV6-6; DNA: TGTGCCAGCAGTTATAGCCTAGCAAGGAACGAGCAGTACTTC; CDR3: CASSYSLARNEQYF
J: TRBJ1-6; D: -; size: -; V: TRBV12-5; DNA: TGTGCTAGTGGGAGCTCCTATAATTCACCCCTCCACTTT; CDR3: CASGSSYNSPLHF
J: TRBJ1-2; D: TRBD1; size: -; V: TRBV5-1; DNA: TGCGCCAGCAGCCCGGGACAGCCTCCCTATGGCTACACCTTC; CDR3: CASSPGQPPYGYTF
J: TRBJ2-2; D: -; size: -; V: TRBV4-2; DNA: TGTGCCAGCAGCCAAGATACGGAGGGTCACACCGGGGAGCTGTTTTTT; CDR3: CASSQDTEGHTGELFF
J: TRBJ1-3; D: -; size: -; V: TRBV5-4; DNA: TGTGCCAGCAGCTCAGGGGATGGGAGCTCTGGAAACACCATATATTTT; CDR3: CASSSGDGSSGNTIYF
J: TRBJ2-2; D: TRBD2; size: -; V: TRBV6-1; DNA: TGTGCCAGCACACAGCGGGGCGGGGAGCTGTTTTTT; CDR3: CASTQRGGELFF
J: TRBJ2-1; D: TRBD2; size: once; V: TRBV9; DNA: TGTGCCAGCAGCCTACGAGCGGGAGAGAACTACAATGAGCAGTTCTTC; CDR3: CASSLRAGENYNEQFF
J: TRBJ2-5; D: -; size: -; V: TRBV11-2; DNA: TGTGCCAGCAGCTTAACTAGTCTAGGGCGGCACCAAGAGACCCAGTACTTC; CDR3: CASSLTSLGRHQETQYF
J: TRBJ1-1; D: TRBD1; size: -; V: TRBV7-9; DNA: TGTGCCAGCAGCTTCTACAGGGGCCGTCGGGACACTGAAGCTTTCTTT; CDR3: CASSFYRGRRDTEAFF
J: TRBJ2-5; D: TRBD2; size: -; V: TRBV7-9; DNA: TGTGCCAGCAGCTACTTTAGCGGGGGGACACAAGAGACCCAGTACTTC; CDR3: CASSYFSGGTQETQYF
J: TRBJ1-1; D: -; size: -; V: TRBV10-3; DNA: TGTGCCATCAGTGACCTCCCAGATCGGACCCGGGGATGGGACACTGAAGCTTTCTTT; CDR3: CAISDLPDRTRGWDTEAFF
J: TRBJ1-2; D: -; size: -; V: TRBV2; DNA: TGTGCCAGCATCCCAGGGCTGGCGAACTATGGCTACACCTTC; CDR3: CASIPGLANYGYTF
J: TRBJ1-1; D: -; size: -; V: TRBV28; DNA: TGTGCCAGCAGACGTACCTTCAGGGTGAACACTGAAGCTTTCTTT; CDR3: CASRRTFRVNTEAFF
J: TRBJ1-5; D: TRBD1; size: -; V: TRBV18; DNA: TGTGCCGGCGGGACAGGAAGAGATCAGCCCCAGCATTTT; CDR3: CAGGTGRDQPQHF
J: TRBJ2-1; D: TRBD2; size: -; V: TRBV6-1; DNA: TGTGCCAGCAGTCGTACTAGCGGGAGGGGGAATGAGCAGTTCTTC; CDR3: CASSRTSGRGNEQFF
J: TRBJ1-2; D: -; size: -; V: TRBV27; DNA: TGTGCCAGCAGTTCAGTTCTACAGGGTAACTATGGCTACACCTTC; CDR3: CASSSVLQGNYGYTF
J: TRBJ1-2; D: -; size: once; V: TRBV5-4; DNA: TGTGCCAGCAGCCCCGGGGAGGATTACTATGGCTACACCTTC; CDR3: CASSPGEDYYGYTF
J: TRBJ1-3; D: -; size: few; V: TRBV7-9; DNA: TGTGCCAGCAGCCGAACAAACTCTGGAAACACCATATATTTT; CDR3: CASSRTNSGNTIYF
J: TRBJ2-3; D: -; size: -; V: TRBV7-2; DNA: TGTGCCAGCAGCGTGCACACTAGCTACACAACAGATACGCAGTATTTT; CDR3: CASSVHTSYTTDTQYF
J: TRBJ2-7; D: TRBD2; size: -; V: TRBV5-1; DNA: TGCGCCAGCAGCTTGTTTAGCGGGAGGGCCTACGAGCAGTACTTC; CDR3: CASSLFSGRAYEQYF
J: TRBJ2-5; D: -; size: -; V: TRBV7-7; DNA: TGTGCCAGCAGCTTAGTTGGGGCGGGGGAGACCCAGTACTTC; CDR3: CASSLVGAGETQYF
J: TRBJ2-7; D: TRBD2; size: -; V: TRBV18; DNA: TGTGCCAGCTCACCACTTGGGACTAGCGGGTACGAGCAGTACTTC; CDR3: CASSPLGTSGYEQYF
J: TRBJ2-1; D: -; size: -; V: TRBV7-2; DNA: TGTGCCAGCAGCCCCCGGACAGTGTACAATGAGCAGTTCTTC; CDR3: CASSPRTVYNEQFF
J: TRBJ2-7; D: TRBD2; size: -; V: TRBV27; DNA: TGTGCCAGCAGTCTCTCCTCGGGACTAGCGGGAGGAAGCTACGAGCAGTACTTC; CDR3: CASSLSSGLAGGSYEQYF
J: TRBJ1-2; D: TRBD1; size: -; V: TRBV6-5; DNA: TGTGCCAGCAGTTACTGGGGACAGGGAATGTATGGCTACACCTTC; CDR3: CASSYWGQGMYGYTF
J: TRBJ1-1; D: TRBD1; size: -; V: TRBV19; DNA: TGTGCCAGTAGTCTTGGACAGGGTGGCACTGAAGCTTTCTTT; CDR3: CASSLGQGGTEAFF
J: TRBJ2-2; D: -; size: -; V: TRBV19; DNA: TGTGCCAGTAGACCCCTAAGTTCCGGGGAGCTGTTTTTT; CDR3: CASRPLSSGELFF
J: TRBJ2-3; D: TRBD2; size: -; V: TRBV4-1; DNA: TGCGCCAGCAGCCAATCACCGGGACTAGCGCCCAAAAGTGGCACAGATACGCAGTATTTT; CDR3: CASSQSPGLAPKSGTDTQYF